The present entry profiles one TCR beta chain with its context. Which antigen it targets is not known. No quality values exist for individual bases; no much larger clone is one base distant. The data derive from a study of vaccination and CD4 T cells after COVID-19 (dated by TCRdb to between 2020 and 2023). For the wider study: Six males and four females were included in the convalescent cohort, with two Hispanic individuals, seven Caucasians, two Asians and one multiracial person represented. The spike-specific CD4+ TCR repertoire was compared before and after mRNA vaccination in over 9 COVID-19 convalescent patients and a handful of infection-naive healthy vaccine recipients. Participants received two doses of either the Pfizer-BioNTech BNT162b2 vaccine (n=8) or the Moderna mRNA-1273 vaccine (n=2). In control cultures, a CEFX viral epitope pool was used as positive control, an HIV-1 Nef peptide pool was used as negative control, or no peptide was added. The cultures were stimulated with overlapping spike peptide pools from SARS-CoV-2 and from the common cold coronaviruses HCoV-NL63, HCoV-OC43 and HCoV-229E. Post-COVID blood samples were collected from convalescent patients a median of around 100 days after diagnosis, with a range of about 35 to 180 days. The time from the second vaccine dose to post-vaccine blood sampling had a median of roughly 70 days and ranged from about 14 to 241 days. The research as a whole found: The median count of SARS-CoV-2-reactive clonotypes went up from about 23 after infection to 38 after vaccination, although the change was not significant. The number of convalescent patients in the study was relatively small, and the study did not examine early timepoints following natural infection. Nearly all vaccine-specific clones in convalescent patients (304 of 307) were mono-reactive for SARS-CoV-2 spike rather than cross-reactive with common cold coronaviruses. In convalescent patients, a median approximately 86% of post-vaccine SARS-CoV-2-reactive clones were detected only after vaccination, suggesting vaccine-specific priming.

V is shortened by 3 bases, J by 0 bases, and the region joining them spans 8 bases. Looking up the germline V gene yields CDR1 SGHNT and CDR2 YENEEA. CDR3 length: 14 amino acids, cysteine to phenylalanine. The CDR3 DNA has 42 bases and is translated from base 1. The treatment or condition label here, explained by the study, means: roughly 10-day PBMC culture with coronavirus spike peptide pools or control peptides (ViraFEST assay). To expand antigen-specific T cells with peptide pools and then pick out the expanded clonotypes through TCR sequencing, the study relied on the ViraFEST assay. The absence of prior SARS-CoV-2 infection in healthy vaccine recipients was confirmed by negative nucleocapsid antibody tests before and after vaccination. About 2 million PBMCs per well were cultured in IMDM with 5% human AB serum and around 10 IU/ml IL-2, plus 10 ug/ml peptide pools. Half of the culture medium was replaced with fresh IL-2-containing medium on days 3 and 7. Once the cells had been in culture for about 10 days, the EasySep CD4+ T cell isolation kit was used to isolate CD4+ T cells by negative selection. PBMCs were separated from whole blood using Ficoll-Paque Plus gradient centrifugation and then either used fresh or cryopreserved at -140C. Triplicate wells were generally used for each culture condition.

The library came from PCR. At the Johns Hopkins FTIC core, DNA from the cultured CD4+ T cells underwent TCR sequencing with the Oncomine TCR Beta short-read assay. The QIAamp micro DNA kit was used to extract genomic DNA from the cultured CD4+ T cells. Oncomine TCR Beta libraries made from cultured CD4+ T cells were pooled using unique dual indexes and sequenced on an Illumina iSeq 100. As for how the authors treated the data: Non-productive sequences were filtered out, and CDR3s that did not start with C, did not end with F or W, or were shorter than 7 amino acids were discarded. Antigen-specific clonotypes were identified with the MANAFEST web application by comparing peptide-stimulated wells with reference and other culture wells. Positive clones required FDR below 0.05, an odds ratio above 5, and productive frequency above 0.1% in at least two of three replicate wells. A clonotype was classed as cross-reactive if the clonotype showed significant expansion both in SARS-CoV-2 spike wells and in at least one common cold coronavirus spike condition. Using R version 3.6.1, CDR3 homology was evaluated through Levenshtein distances (stringdist) along with unrooted phylogenetic trees (ape). TCRdb's own reprocessing of the public reads used fastp at Q25 and MiXCR and kept productive beta chains. Rows merge per CDR3 protein into single entries with the most common DNA and genes. For this entry, the V and J calls and clone size follow TCRdb and not the study's own pipeline. This sample is represented by about 12,000 distinct CDR3 sequences; about 19% of them were singletons. Approximately 13% of the sample lies in the top ten.

Sequencing was performed on CD4+ T cells from blood, cultured in vitro, taken before SARS-CoV-2 vaccination. Recombination joined TRBV11-3 with TRBJ1-1, with no D gene named confidently. The receptor was isolated from a human donor who received a COVID-19 vaccine. In nucleotides, the sequence is TGTGCCAGCAGCTTCTCGGGTATGAACACTGAAGCTTTCTTT. This encodes CASSFSGMNTEAFF.